This TCR beta chain derives from a study of CD4+ T cells in melanoma. The method was immunoSEQ multiplex PCR; TCRdb's version includes in-frame clones alone and lacks a portion of them. The top ten hold over 20% of the sample, which has approximately 7,000 clones, around 62% seen once. This clone qualifies as medium-sized. Antigen unknown. Findings and limits, study-wide: Neoantigen-specific CD4+ T cells in melanoma reportedly had diverse differentiation states. CD8+ T cell, macrophage and B cell function reportedly correlated with neoantigen-specific CD4+ T cells.

Germline lookup yields CDR1 GTSNPN and CDR2 SVGIG (reference sequence). This CDR3 has 15 amino acids. The V and J ends lost 4 bases and 4 bases, in that order; junction bases with no gene match: 7. This receptor was obtained from a human donor with melanoma. This sequence joins TRBV30 and TRBJ2-6, with TRBD1 matching 7 bases. Material: cells from a culture (not recorded whether cultured in vitro). In DNA form, the CDR3 reads TGTGCCTGGATTCACAGGGGATCCGGGGCCAACGTCCTGACTTTC. Its protein is CAWIHRGSGANVLTF.